The 21 T cell receptor beta chains reported below all come from one sample, sequenced in a study of blood T cell repertoires in COVID-19. The protocol was immunoSEQ multiplex PCR, while the TCRdb copy is restricted to in-frame clones and leaves out a portion. The repertoire holds more than 95,000 clones, around 87% seen once, with about 15% in the top ten. What was sequenced was peripheral blood. These TCRs come from a man aged 45-65 years with acute or convalescent COVID-19.

The rearrangement joins TRBV7-9 to TRBJ2-2, with D perhaps matching TRBD1 (6 bases). Germline assignment: CDR1 SEHNR and CDR2 FQNEAQ (reference sequence). The CDR3 covers 16 residues. Trimming stripped 5 bases from V and 4 bases from J, with 17 bases between. In DNA form, the CDR3 reads TGTGCCAGCAGCGGTCGGTTGATAGGGGGCACCGGGGAGCTGTTTTTT. Amino acid sequence: CASSGRLIGGTGELFF.

The chain carries TRBV15 and TRBJ2-7; the D gene is possibly TRBD1 (6 bases). Germline values: CDR1 LNHNV, CDR2 YYDKDF (reference sequence). This CDR3 spans 15 amino acids. With 0 bases removed from V and 3 bases from J, the gap between germline ends came to 12 bases. CDR3 residues: CATSRDLAGVYEQYF. The CDR3 bases are TGTGCCACCAGCAGAGATCTCGCAGGGGTCTACGAGCAGTACTTC.

The rearrangement links TRBV28 to TRBJ2-2, with TRBD2 as a possible D gene (6 bases). Trimming pared 3 bases from V and 6 bases from J, leaving 14 bases between. Germline-derived CDR1 and CDR2 are MDHEN and SYDVKM. The CDR3 is 15 amino acids. CDR3 sequence reads: CASSFQAPGAGELFF. The CDR3 DNA reads TGTGCCAGCAGTTTTCAAGCGCCGGGAGCCGGGGAGCTGTTTTTT.

The CDR3 DNA follows: TGTGTCAGAAGCTTAGGCTACGACTCCGAGAGCTCCTACGAGCAGTACTTC. It codes for CVRSLGYDSESSYEQYF. This chain links TRBV7-5 with TRBJ2-7; the tabulated D call, TRBD2, remains unverified against the DNA. TRBV7-5 is a pseudogene locus. The CDR3 totals 17 residues.

This chain links TRBV11-2 with TRBJ2-2; the match to TRBD1 covers 8 bases. This CDR3 spans 16 amino acids. V was clipped by 0 bases and J by 7 bases; unmatched bases: 7. Germline CDR1 SGHAT, CDR2 FQNNGV. The CDR3 spells CASSLDRTGIIGELFF. The DNA of the CDR3 is TGTGCCAGCAGCTTAGATAGGACAGGGATAATCGGGGAGCTGTTTTTT.

This clone has more than one count but fewer than ten. V and J are TRBV9 and TRBJ2-2, with D perhaps TRBD2 (5 bases). Trimming removed 3 bases from V and 4 bases from J, with 13 bases in between. From germline, CDR1 is SGDLS and CDR2 YYNGEE. The CDR3 is made up of 15 amino acids. The CDR3, as DNA: TGTGCCAGCAGCGCAAGAGGGATTTCCACCGGGGAGCTGTTTTTT. It translates to CASSARGISTGELFF.

This clone appeared a few times. The J gene is TRBJ2-2, the V gene TRBV19; D not certain. Deletions cut 8 bases from V and 1 base from J, with 11 bases between. The CDR3 sequence is 14 residues long. Germline loops: CDR1 LNHDA, CDR2 SQIVND (reference sequence). The CDR3 DNA is TGTGCCAGTGGAAGTTCGGGGAACACCGGGGAGCTGTTTTTT. The encoded protein is CASGSSGNTGELFF.

The chain has TRBV5-6 and TRBJ1-4; 7 nucleotides line up with TRBD1. Per germline, CDR1 SGHDT and CDR2 YYEEEE. The CDR3 has 18 amino acids. V lost 4 bases, J lost 2 bases, and 14 bases stayed unmatched. As DNA, the CDR3 is TGTGCCAGCAGCCTGACTACAGGGGAACTTAGGACTAATGAAAAACTGTTTTTT. Its translation is CASSLTTGELRTNEKLFF.

The V gene is TRBV5-4, the J gene TRBJ1-1, with TRBD1 identical over 7 bases. V shed 1 base, J shed 7 bases, and the junction held 10 bases outside the gene matches. In germline, CDR1 is SGHNT, CDR2 YYREEE (reference sequence). The CDR3 spans 15 residues. In DNA form, the CDR3 reads TGTGCCAGCAGCTTGCAGACAGGGAGTTTAGGTGAAGCTTTCTTT. Its translation is CASSLQTGSLGEAFF.

The genes are TRBV6-5 and TRBJ1-2, with 9 bases that match TRBD1. Unmatched junction bases numbered 9, after V lost 8 bases and J lost 5 bases. The CDR3 runs to 14 residues. The germline V gene encodes CDR1 MNHEY and CDR2 SVGAGI. The CDR3 here is CASGNTGGGYGYTF. For the CDR3, the DNA is TGTGCCAGCGGCAATACAGGGGGCGGATATGGCTACACCTTC.

The chain links TRBV7-9 to TRBJ1-2; 10 bases align to TRBD1. CDR3 size: 17 residues. Germline CDR1 and CDR2: SEHNR and FQNEAQ (reference sequence). Trimming removed 0 bases from V and 5 bases from J; junction bases left unmatched: 9. This CDR3 is CASSLAGGDRGEYGYTF. CDR3 nucleotide sequence: TGTGCCAGCAGCTTAGCCGGCGGGGACAGGGGAGAATATGGCTACACCTTC.

The chain employs TRBV5-1 and TRBJ2-7; tentative D call: TRBD2 (6 bases). V was trimmed by 3 bases and J by 7 bases, leaving 17 bases between them. The CDR3 extends over 14 amino acids. CDR1 and CDR2 from the germline V gene are SGHRS and YFSETQ. The CDR3 spells CASSSGLRGWEQYF. As DNA, the CDR3 is TGCGCCAGCAGCTCGGGACTCCGGGGGTGGGAGCAGTACTTC.

For the CDR3, the DNA is TGTGCCAGCAGCAGCCTGGGACAGGGGCCAGATACGCAGTATTTT. Translation gives CASSSLGQGPDTQYF. J is TRBJ2-3 and V is TRBV5-6; TRBD1 matches 10 bases. CDR1 is SGHDT, CDR2 YYEEEE, per germline. V lost 4 bases and J lost 4; bases outside the gene matches: 6. The CDR3 spans 15 residues.

The chain joins TRBV9 to TRBJ2-1; 14 nucleotides align to TRBD2. V trimming: 4 bases; J trimming: 5 bases; junction bases outside the gene matches: 8. The CDR3 is 17 residues long. Germline V lookup: CDR1 SGDLS, CDR2 YYNGEE. The chain's CDR3 is CASSSGTSGSRHNEQFF. As DNA, the CDR3 is TGTGCCAGCAGCTCTGGGACTAGCGGGAGCCGGCACAATGAGCAGTTCTTC.

This clone was recorded a few times. The rearrangement links TRBV28 to TRBJ1-5; weak D call: TRBD1 (6 bases). V lost 6 bases and J lost 4, with 13 bases in between. CDR3 length equals 14 residues. The germline CDR1 and CDR2 sequences are MDHEN and SYDVKM. CDR3: CASSRDQGNQPQHF. The CDR3 bases are TGTGCCAGCAGCCGAGACCAGGGGAATCAGCCCCAGCATTTT.

The chain uses TRBV28 and TRBJ2-7, with D perhaps TRBD2 (5 bases). Trimming took off 5 bases at V and 4 bases at J, with 9 bases between the two ends. CDR3 length: 12 amino acids. Germline CDR1 reads MDHEN; CDR2 reads SYDVKM. The CDR3 DNA is TGTGCCAGCAGTCCCCCGGGGTACGAGCAGTACTTC. It specifies CASSPPGYEQYF.

The CDR3 DNA follows: TGTGCCAGCAGCCTAGCGGGAGTGGCAGATACGCAGTATTTT. Translated, it gives CASSLAGVADTQYF. The J gene is TRBJ2-3, the V gene TRBV6-5; 10 nucleotides align to TRBD2. With 6 bases clipped from V and 4 bases from J, the junction kept 4 bases outside the gene matches. Germline values: CDR1 MNHEY, CDR2 SVGAGI. There are 14 residues in the CDR3.

This rearrangement joins TRBV6-5 to TRBJ1-1; weak D call: TRBD1 (6 bases). The CDR3 runs to 14 residues. Trimming left V 7 bases short and J 4 bases short, with 16 bases between. Germline-derived CDR1 and CDR2 are MNHEY and SVGAGI. The CDR3 nucleotides read TGTGCCAGCATCCCACAGGGAGCCGTCACTGAAGCTTTCTTT. Translation gives CASIPQGAVTEAFF.

The chain is built from TRBV14 and TRBJ2-1; weak D call: TRBD1 (6 bases). The CDR3 spans 15 residues. Per the germline V gene, CDR1 is SGHDN and CDR2 is FVKESK. V was cut by 2 bases and J by 6 bases, with 14 bases left in between. The CDR3 nucleotides read TGTGCCAGCAGCCAATTGCAGGGGAAGGGCAATGAGCAGTTCTTC. Residues: CASSQLQGKGNEQFF.

This clone turned up a few times. J is TRBJ2-1 and V is TRBV20-1; TRBD2 matches 7 bases. Germline V gene lookup returns CDR1 DFQATT and CDR2 SNEGSKA (reference sequence). The CDR3 contains 14 residues. V shed 3 bases and J 7 bases; nucleotides not matched to a gene: 9. In DNA, the CDR3 is TGCAGTGCTAGTATGGGGGGGGAGGGAAATGAGCAGTTCTTC. Its translation: CSASMGGEGNEQFF.

The chain recombines TRBV6-1 with TRBJ2-7; 12 nucleotides agree with TRBD2. V dropped 2 bases and J dropped 2; count of bases not matched to a gene: 7. Germline V gene data show CDR1 as MNHNS and CDR2 as SASEGT. The CDR3 length is 17 residues. The DNA of the CDR3 is TGTGCCAGCAGTGAATCCGGAGGACTAGCGGGACCCTACGAGCAGTACTTC. It specifies CASSESGGLAGPYEQYF.